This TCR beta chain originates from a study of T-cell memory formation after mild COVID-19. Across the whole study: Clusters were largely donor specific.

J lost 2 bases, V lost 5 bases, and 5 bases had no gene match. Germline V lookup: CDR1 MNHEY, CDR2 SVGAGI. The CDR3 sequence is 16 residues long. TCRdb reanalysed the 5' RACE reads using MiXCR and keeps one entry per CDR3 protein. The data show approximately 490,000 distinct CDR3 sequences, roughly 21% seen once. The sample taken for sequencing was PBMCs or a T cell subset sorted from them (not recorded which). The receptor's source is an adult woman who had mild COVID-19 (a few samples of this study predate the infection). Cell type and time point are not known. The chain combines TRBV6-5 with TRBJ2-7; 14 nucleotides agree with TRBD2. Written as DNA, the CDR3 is TGTGCCAGCAGTCCGGGGACTAGCGGGAGCACCTACGAGCAGTACTTC. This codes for CASSPGTSGSTYEQYF.